The text below deals with one T cell receptor beta chain. What it binds is unknown. This entry belongs to a study of T cell responses to AZD1222 COVID-19 vaccine. Study-level findings and limits: Every sample of the repertoires postdated the peak T cell response. It should be noted that donors were predominantly white British and more often female, and clonal diversity was possibly underestimated. Increases in Spike-specific TCR breadth and depth were seen after two AZD1222 doses.

Unmatched junction bases numbered 13, after V lost 4 bases and J lost 4 bases. Germline CDR1 is SGHRS and CDR2 is YFSETQ. The CDR3 totals 16 residues. Sequencing was performed with immunoSEQ multiplex PCR; in TCRdb, only in-frame clones are kept and a portion is missing. The sample holds around 140,000 clones, 70% to 90% seen once. The sample in question was peripheral blood, obtained 28 days after the second dose of the MenACWY control vaccine. The rearrangement links TRBV5-1 to TRBJ1-1; TRBD1 matches at 7 bases. The sequence was obtained from an adult who received the MenACWY meningococcal vaccine as a control. CDR3 sequence: CASSVQQGIGSTEAFF. The CDR3 region has the DNA TGCGCCAGCAGCGTCCAACAGGGGATAGGGAGCACTGAAGCTTTCTTT.